This is a list of T cell receptor beta chains from one sample in a study of blood T cells in healthy people across ages. One entry per CDR3 protein results from TCRdb running MiXCR on the 5' RACE reads. The table has roughly 720,000 distinct CDR3 sequences, 53% seen once; the top ten hold approximately 40%. Material for sequencing was blood. The origin of the receptors is a man older than 75 in good health. The CDR3 runs from the conserved cysteine through the conserved F or W. A D gene is named only where the DNA matches it firmly. Not all rows give a size; the values are once, few, many and, for expanded clones, a class.

clone_size | j_call | v_call | d_call | cdr3_nt | cdr3_aa
few | TRBJ2-1 | TRBV5-1 | . | TGCGCCAGCACTCTTATGACGGGCATCGACAATGAGCAGTTCTTC | CASTLMTGIDNEQFF
. | TRBJ2-5 | TRBV5-1 | TRBD2 | TGCGCCAGCGAACTAGCGGGAGGAGAGACCCAGTACTTC | CASELAGGETQYF
. | TRBJ2-3 | TRBV9 | . | TGTGCCAGCAGCGTTGAGGGGGGCGTCGCAGATACGCAGTATTTT | CASSVEGGVADTQYF
many | TRBJ1-1 | TRBV11-2 | . | TGTGCCAGCAGCTTACCCACAGGGAGTACTGAAGCTTTCTTT | CASSLPTGSTEAFF
few | TRBJ2-1 | TRBV18 | . | TGTGCCAGCTCACCGGGCCCTTCTTACAATGAGCAGTTCTTC | CASSPGPSYNEQFF
. | TRBJ2-7 | TRBV28 | TRBD2 | TGTGCCACCTTAGCGGGATCGGGCGAGCAGTACTTC | CATLAGSGEQYF
once | TRBJ1-1 | TRBV18 | . | TGTGCCAGCTCAGGGAAGGAGGGCACTGAAGCTTTCTTT | CASSGKEGTEAFF
. | TRBJ2-7 | TRBV6-2/TRBV6-3 | TRBD1 | TGTGCCAGCACCGACCCGACAGGGGCCTACGAGCAGTACTTC | CASTDPTGAYEQYF
few | TRBJ2-5 | TRBV11-2 | . | TGTGCCAGCAGTTTGGCCCTCCAAGAGACCCAGTACTTC | CASSLALQETQYF
. | TRBJ2-1 | TRBV10-3 | . | TGTGCCATCAGTGAGTCCCTAAGCGAGCAGTTCTTC | CAISESLSEQFF
. | TRBJ2-5 | TRBV28 | . | TGTGCCAGCAGTTCGTCGACTAGGTACCAAGAGACCCAGTACTTC | CASSSSTRYQETQYF
. | TRBJ2-3 | TRBV12-3/TRBV12-4 | TRBD2 | TGTGCCAGCAGTCCACTAGCGGGAGTCGTGAGATACGCGTATTTT | CASSPLAGVVRYAYF
. | TRBJ2-1 | TRBV5-1 | TRBD2 | TGCGCCAGCAGGGGGGGGACCCTTAACAATGAGCAGTTCTTC | CASRGGTLNNEQFF
. | TRBJ2-1 | TRBV28 | . | TGTGCCAGCAGGAGGACTACCCACAATGAGCAGTTCTTC | CASRRTTHNEQFF
few | TRBJ2-3 | TRBV11-2 | TRBD2 | TGTGCCAGCAGCATGGGACTAATGCGGGGGAGAGACAGATACGCGTATTTT | CASSMGLMRGRDRYAYF
. | TRBJ2-7 | TRBV14 | TRBD2 | TGTGCCAGCAGCTCCTCCCGAGGAGCGGGAGCCCCCTACGAGCAGTACTTC | CASSSSRGAGAPYEQYF